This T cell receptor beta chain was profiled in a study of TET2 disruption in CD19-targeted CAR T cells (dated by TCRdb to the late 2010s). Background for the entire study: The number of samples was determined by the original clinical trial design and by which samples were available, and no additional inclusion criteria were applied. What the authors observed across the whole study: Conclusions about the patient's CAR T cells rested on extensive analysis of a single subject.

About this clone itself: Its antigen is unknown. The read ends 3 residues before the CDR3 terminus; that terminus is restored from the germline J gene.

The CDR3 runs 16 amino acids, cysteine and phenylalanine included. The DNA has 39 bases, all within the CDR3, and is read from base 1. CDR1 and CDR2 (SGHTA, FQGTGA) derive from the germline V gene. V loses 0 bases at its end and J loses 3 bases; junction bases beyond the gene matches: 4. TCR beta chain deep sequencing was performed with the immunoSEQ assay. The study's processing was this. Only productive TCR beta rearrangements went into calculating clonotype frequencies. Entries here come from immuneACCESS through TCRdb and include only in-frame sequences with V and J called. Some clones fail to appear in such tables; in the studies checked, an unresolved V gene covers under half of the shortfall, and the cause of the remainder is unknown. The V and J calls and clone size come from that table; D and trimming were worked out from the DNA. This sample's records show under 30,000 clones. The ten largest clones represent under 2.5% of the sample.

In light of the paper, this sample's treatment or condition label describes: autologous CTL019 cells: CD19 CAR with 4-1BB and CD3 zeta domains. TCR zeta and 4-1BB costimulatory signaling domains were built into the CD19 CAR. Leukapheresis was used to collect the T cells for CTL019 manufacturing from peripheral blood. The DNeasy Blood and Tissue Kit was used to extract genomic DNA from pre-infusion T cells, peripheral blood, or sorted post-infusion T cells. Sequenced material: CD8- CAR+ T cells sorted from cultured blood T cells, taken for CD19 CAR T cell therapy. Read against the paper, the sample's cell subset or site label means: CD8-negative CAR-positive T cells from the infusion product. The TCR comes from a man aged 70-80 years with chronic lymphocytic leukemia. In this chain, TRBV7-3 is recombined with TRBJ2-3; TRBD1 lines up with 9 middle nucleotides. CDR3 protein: CASSLTGQGQTDTQYF. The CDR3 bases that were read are TGTGCCAGCAGCTTAACGGGACAGGGCCAAACAGATACG.